One and the same sample provided the 5 T cell receptor beta chains below, sequenced in a study of blood T cell repertoires in COVID-19. Libraries were prepared by immunoSEQ multiplex PCR; TCRdb keeps only in-frame clonotypes and omits some of them. The sample lists some 50,000 clones, roughly 83% occurring once. Sample: peripheral blood. The receptors come from a woman aged 55-70 years with acute or convalescent COVID-19.

The chain has TRBV3-1 (or the pseudogene TRBV3-2) and TRBJ2-5, with TRBD2 identical over 9 bases. Germline loops: CDR1 LGHDT, CDR2 YNNKEL (reference sequence). Losses at the gene ends were 4 bases for V and 2 bases for J; bases not matched to a gene: 11. The CDR3 is made up of 17 amino acids. DNA for the CDR3: TGTGCCAGCAGCCGACGAAGCGCTAGCGGGACTCAAGAGACCCAGTACTTC. Amino acid sequence: CASSRRSASGTQETQYF.

In this sample, this clone turned up a few times. As DNA, the CDR3 is TGCGCCAGCAGTGAGGCACAGGGGGCTGAAGCTTTCTTT. The encoded protein is CASSEAQGAEAFF. The chain employs TRBV10-1 and TRBJ1-1; 8 nucleotides match TRBD1. The CDR3 has 13 residues. CDR1 WNHNN and CDR2 SYGVQD come from the germline V gene (reference sequence). With 2 bases clipped from V and 6 bases from J, the junction kept 2 bases outside the gene matches.

This clone showed up just a few times. The chain employs TRBV7-9 and TRBJ1-4; 7 bases match TRBD1. The CDR3 has 16 amino acids. The V gene's germline CDR1 is SEHNR and CDR2 FQNEAQ (reference sequence). V lost 0 bases and J lost 4; bases outside the gene matches: 5. The CDR3 here is CASSLASGTVNEKLFF. The CDR3 bases are TGTGCCAGCAGCTTAGCATCCGGGACAGTTAATGAAAAACTGTTTTTT.

This chain uses TRBV18 with TRBJ2-1; 9 nucleotides align to TRBD1. The V gene end was trimmed by 2 bases and the J gene end by 0 bases; junction bases not matched to a gene: 2. The CDR3 runs to 16 residues. Germline CDR1 reads KGHSH; CDR2 reads LQKENI. The CDR3 is CASSPETGGSYNEQFF. The CDR3 region has the DNA TGTGCCAGCTCACCAGAGACAGGGGGCTCCTACAATGAGCAGTTCTTC.

The J gene is TRBJ2-1, the V gene TRBV28; 14 bases match TRBD2. After removal of 6 bases from V and 6 bases from J, the junction contained 4 bases not matched to a gene. The CDR3 has 15 amino acids. Germline assignment: CDR1 MDHEN and CDR2 SYDVKM. CDR3 DNA: TGTGCCAGCAGGGGAGGACTAGCGGGGGGCAATGAGCAGTTCTTC. Protein: CASRGGLAGGNEQFF.